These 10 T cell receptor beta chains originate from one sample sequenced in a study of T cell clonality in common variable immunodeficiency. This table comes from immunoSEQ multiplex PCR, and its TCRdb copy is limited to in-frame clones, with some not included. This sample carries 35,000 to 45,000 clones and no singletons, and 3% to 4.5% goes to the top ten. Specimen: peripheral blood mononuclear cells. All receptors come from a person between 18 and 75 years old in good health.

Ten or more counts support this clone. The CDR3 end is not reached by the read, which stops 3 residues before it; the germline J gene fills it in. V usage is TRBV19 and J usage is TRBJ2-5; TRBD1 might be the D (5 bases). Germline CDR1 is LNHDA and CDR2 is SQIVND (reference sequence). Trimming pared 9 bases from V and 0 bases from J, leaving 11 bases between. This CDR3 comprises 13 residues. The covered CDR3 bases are TGTGCCAGCCAACCAGGGTACCAAGAGACC. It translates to CASQPGYQET. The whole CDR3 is CASQPGYQETQYF.

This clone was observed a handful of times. Incomplete CDR3 DNA: TGCGCCAGCATGGGACTAGCGGGAGTACGGGGAGAGACC. As protein: CASMGLAGVRGET. The entire CDR3 is CASMGLAGVRGETQYF. The chain joins TRBV10-2 to TRBJ2-5; 14 bases map to TRBD2. The CDR3 end lies 3 residues beyond the end of the read and is filled in from the germline J gene. The V segment lost 7 bases and the J segment 4 bases; nucleotides outside the gene matches: 8. Germline V gives CDR1 WSHSY, CDR2 SAAADI. This CDR3 region has 16 residues.

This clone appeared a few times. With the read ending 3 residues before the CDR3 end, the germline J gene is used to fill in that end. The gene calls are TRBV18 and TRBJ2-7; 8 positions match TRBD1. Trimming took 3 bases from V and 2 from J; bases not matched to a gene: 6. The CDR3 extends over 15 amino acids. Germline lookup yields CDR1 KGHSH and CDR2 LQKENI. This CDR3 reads CASSPPDRAPYEQYF. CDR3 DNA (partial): TGTGCCAGCTCACCTCCGGACAGGGCCCCCTACGAG.

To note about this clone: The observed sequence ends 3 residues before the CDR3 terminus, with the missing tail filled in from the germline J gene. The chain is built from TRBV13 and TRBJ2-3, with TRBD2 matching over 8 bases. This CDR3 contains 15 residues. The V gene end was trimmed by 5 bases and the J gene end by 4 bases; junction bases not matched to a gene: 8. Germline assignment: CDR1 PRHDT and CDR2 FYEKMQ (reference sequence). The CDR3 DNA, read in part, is TGTGCCAGCAGCCAGGATCGGGGGGGTCCAGATACG. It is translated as CASSQDRGGPDT. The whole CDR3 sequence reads CASSQDRGGPDTQYF.

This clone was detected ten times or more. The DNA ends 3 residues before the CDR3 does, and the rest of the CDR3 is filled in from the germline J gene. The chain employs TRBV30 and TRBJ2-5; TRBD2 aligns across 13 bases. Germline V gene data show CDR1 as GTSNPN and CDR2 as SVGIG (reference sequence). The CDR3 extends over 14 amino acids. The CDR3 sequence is CAWGTSGELETQYF. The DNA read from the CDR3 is TGTGCGTGGGGGACTAGCGGGGAGTTAGAGACC.

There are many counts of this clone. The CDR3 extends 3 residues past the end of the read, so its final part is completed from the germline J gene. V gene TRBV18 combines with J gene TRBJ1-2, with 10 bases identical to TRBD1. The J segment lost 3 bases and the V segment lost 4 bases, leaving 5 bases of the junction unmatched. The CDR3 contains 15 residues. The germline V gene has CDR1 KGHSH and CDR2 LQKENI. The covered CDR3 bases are TGTGCCAGCTCACGTGACAGGGGGCTGGACTATGGC. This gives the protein CASSRDRGLDYG. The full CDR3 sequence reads CASSRDRGLDYGYTF.

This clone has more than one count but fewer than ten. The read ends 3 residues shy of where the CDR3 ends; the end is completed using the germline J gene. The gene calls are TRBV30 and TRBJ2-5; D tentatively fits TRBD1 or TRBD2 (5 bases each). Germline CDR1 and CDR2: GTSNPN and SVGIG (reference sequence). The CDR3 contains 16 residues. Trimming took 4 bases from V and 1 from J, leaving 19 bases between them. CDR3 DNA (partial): TGTGCCTGGACCACGCCCGAGGGGTTCCTCCAAGAGACC. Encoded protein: CAWTTPEGFLQET. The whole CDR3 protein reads CAWTTPEGFLQETQYF.

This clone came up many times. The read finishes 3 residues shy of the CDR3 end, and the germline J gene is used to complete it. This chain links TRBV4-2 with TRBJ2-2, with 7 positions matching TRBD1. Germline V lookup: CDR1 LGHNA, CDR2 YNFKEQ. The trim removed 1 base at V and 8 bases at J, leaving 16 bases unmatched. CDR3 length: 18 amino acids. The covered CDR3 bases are TGTGCCAGCAGCCAAGGATCGCAGGGGGAGACACCCGGTGGGGAG. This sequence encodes CASSQGSQGETPGGE. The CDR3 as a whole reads CASSQGSQGETPGGELFF.

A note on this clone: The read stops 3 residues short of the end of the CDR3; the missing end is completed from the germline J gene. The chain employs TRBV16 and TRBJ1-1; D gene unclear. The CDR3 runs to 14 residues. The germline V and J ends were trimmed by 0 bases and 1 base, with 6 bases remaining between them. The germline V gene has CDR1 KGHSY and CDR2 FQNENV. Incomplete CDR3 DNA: TGTGCCAGCAGCCAATCGACGGGGAACACTGAA. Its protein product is CASSQSTGNTE. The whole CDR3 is CASSQSTGNTEAFF.

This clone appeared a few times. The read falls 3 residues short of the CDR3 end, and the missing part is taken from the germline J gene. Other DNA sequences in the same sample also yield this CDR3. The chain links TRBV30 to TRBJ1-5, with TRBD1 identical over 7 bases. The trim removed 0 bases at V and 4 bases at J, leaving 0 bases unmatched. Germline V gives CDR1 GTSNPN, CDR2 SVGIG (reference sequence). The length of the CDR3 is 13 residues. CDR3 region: CAWSVQGNQPQHF. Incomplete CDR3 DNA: TGTGCCTGGAGTGTACAGGGGAATCAGCCC.